The T cell receptor (beta chain) described here comes from a study of blood T cell repertoires in COVID-19 (dated by TCRdb to between 2020 and 2021). For the wider study: Samples covering the acute and convalescent phases of COVID-19 were provided by collaborators in the United States, Italy and Spain. The sample metadata nearly always contained a de-identified subject ID, COVID-19 status, age in years and sex. Where HLA class I and class II types were available, the types were taken from metadata supplied by the sample provider, not from assay-based typing. A freely available public database, intended as a resource for researchers studying the immune response to SARS-CoV-2, is where the repertoires were released. The prospective study material was composed of cDNA or gDNA derived from T cells, B-cell-depleted T cells, or PBMCs. Samples came from the ongoing ImmuneRACE study (first 160 participants) plus 1,254 subjects from 6 global collaborators. Deeply sampled blood TCRbeta repertoires from subjects exposed to, actively infected with, or recovered from COVID-19 were included in the dataset.

Each collaborating institution followed its own protocols to collect whole blood in K2EDTA tubes. For TCRbeta analysis, collaborator samples were shipped as frozen whole blood, as isolated PBMCs, or as DNA extracted from either sample type. The research as a whole found: Clinical and demographic metadata were provided uncurated, with the amount varying by source and participant.

Note on this clone: The target of this receptor is not known. No base quality information exists; no much larger clone differs at one position.

The CDR3 measures 14 amino acids from cysteine to phenylalanine. CDR3 DNA only is kept here, 42 bases in frame from base 1. V is cut by 0 bases and J by 5 bases, and the space between the germline ends is 10 bases. The germline V gene provides CDR1 KGHSH and CDR2 LQKENI. TCRbeta CDR3 regions were amplified from genomic DNA by means of the immunoSEQ Assay, a bias-controlled multiplex PCR. In the original analysis: Within the assay, amplification of reference gene primers was used to estimate how many nucleated cells each sample contained. Sequence reads were collapsed and filtered to measure the absolute abundance of every unique TCRbeta CDR3 rearrangement. Productive Simpson clonality was computed per sample as the square root of Simpson's diversity index over productive rearrangements. Not all clones reach the TCRdb copy of this immuneACCESS table, which keeps in-frame sequences only. Checked studies attribute under half of the gap to unresolved V genes and leave the rest unexplained. Clone size and the V and J calls come from that table; the DNA yielded D and trimming. The sample yields 100,000 to 150,000 clones; 55% to 75% were counted once. Roughly 2% of the sample rests with the top ten.

Sequencing input: peripheral blood. This sequence originates from a woman aged 70-85 years with acute or convalescent COVID-19. The chain links TRBV18 with TRBJ2-5, and possibly TRBD2, on 5 matching bases. The CDR3 protein: CASSPPAESETQYF. The sequenced DNA: TGTGCCAGCTCACCACCAGCGGAAAGCGAGACCCAGTACTTC.